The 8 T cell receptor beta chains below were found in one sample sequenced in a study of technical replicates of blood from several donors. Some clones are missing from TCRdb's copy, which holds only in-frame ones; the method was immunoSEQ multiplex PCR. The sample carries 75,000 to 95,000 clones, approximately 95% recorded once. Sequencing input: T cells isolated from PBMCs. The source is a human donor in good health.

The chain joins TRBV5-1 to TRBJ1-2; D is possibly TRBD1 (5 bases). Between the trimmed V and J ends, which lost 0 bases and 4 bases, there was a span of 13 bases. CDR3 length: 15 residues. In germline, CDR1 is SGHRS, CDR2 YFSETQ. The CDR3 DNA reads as TGCGCCAGCAGCTTGGCCCAAGGGGCCAGCTATGGCTACACCTTC. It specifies CASSLAQGASYGYTF.

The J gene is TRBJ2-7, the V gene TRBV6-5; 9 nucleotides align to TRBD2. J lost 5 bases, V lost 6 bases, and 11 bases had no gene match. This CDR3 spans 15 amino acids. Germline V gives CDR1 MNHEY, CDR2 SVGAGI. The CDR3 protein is CASRRRSGRLDEQYF. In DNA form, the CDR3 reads TGTGCCAGCAGAAGAAGAAGCGGGAGGTTGGACGAGCAGTACTTC.

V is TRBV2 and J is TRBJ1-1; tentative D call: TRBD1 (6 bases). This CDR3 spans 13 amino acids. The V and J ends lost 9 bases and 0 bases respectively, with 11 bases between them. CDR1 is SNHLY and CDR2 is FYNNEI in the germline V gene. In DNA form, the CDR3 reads TGTGCCAGTCACAGGGAAGTGAACACTGAAGCTTTCTTT. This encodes CASHREVNTEAFF.

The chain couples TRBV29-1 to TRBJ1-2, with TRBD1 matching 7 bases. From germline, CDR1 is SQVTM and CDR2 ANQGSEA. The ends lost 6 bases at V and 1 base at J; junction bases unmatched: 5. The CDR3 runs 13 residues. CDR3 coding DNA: TGCAGCGTAGGGACAGAATATAACTATGGCTACACCTTC. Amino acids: CSVGTEYNYGYTF.

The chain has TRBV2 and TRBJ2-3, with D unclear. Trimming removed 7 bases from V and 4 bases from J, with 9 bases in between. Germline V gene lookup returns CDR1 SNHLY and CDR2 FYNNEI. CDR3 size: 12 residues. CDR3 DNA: TGTGCCAGCACTCCAGTGCCAGATACGCAGTATTTT. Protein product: CASTPVPDTQYF.

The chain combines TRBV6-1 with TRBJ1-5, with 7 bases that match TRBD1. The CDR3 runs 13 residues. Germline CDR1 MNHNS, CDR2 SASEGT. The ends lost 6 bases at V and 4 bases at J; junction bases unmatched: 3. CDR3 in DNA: TGTGCCAGCAGGGACAGGAGAAATCAGCCCCAGCATTTT. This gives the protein CASRDRRNQPQHF.

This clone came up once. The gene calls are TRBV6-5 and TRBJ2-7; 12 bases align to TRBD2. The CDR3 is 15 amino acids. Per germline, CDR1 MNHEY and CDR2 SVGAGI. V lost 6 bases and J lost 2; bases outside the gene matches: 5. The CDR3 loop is CASRLLAGGAYEQYF. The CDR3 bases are TGTGCCAGCAGGTTACTAGCGGGAGGTGCCTACGAGCAGTACTTC.

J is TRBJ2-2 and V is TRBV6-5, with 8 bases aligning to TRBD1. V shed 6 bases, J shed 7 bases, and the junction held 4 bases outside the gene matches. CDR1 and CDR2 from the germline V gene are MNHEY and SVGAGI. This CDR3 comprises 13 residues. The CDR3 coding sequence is TGTGCCAGCAGGGGACAGGTGAACGGGGAGCTGTTTTTT. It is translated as CASRGQVNGELFF.